This T cell receptor beta chain was captured by sequencing in a study of CD8 T cells in ankylosing spondylitis. Broader study findings: Enrichment of disease-linked clones was reportedly significant in matched ankylosing spondylitis synovial fluid. Reports of some motif variants in reactive arthritis synovial fluid and blood predate this one. Fewer than ten highly homologous variants made up a TCR beta motif that seemed to typify ankylosing spondylitis blood.

Germline values: CDR1 MNHEY, CDR2 SVGAGI. The CDR3 has 12 residues. With 5 bases removed from V and 7 bases from J, the gap between germline ends came to 11 bases. Quantitative 5'-RACE with molecular barcodes produced the TCR beta libraries. TCRdb re-analysed the 5' RACE reads in MiXCR, keeping a single row per CDR3 protein. The sample has 80,000 to 90,000 distinct CDR3 sequences; more than 25% are singletons. Note on this clonotype: What it binds is not known.

The source material was blood, either unsorted or a sorted T cell fraction (not recorded which). The TCR originated in a male donor with ankylosing spondylitis or in good health (not recorded which). The rearrangement links TRBV6-5 to TRBJ1-1; maybe TRBD1 (5 bases). In nucleotides, the CDR3 is TGTGCCAGCAGTGGAGACGGACATGAAGCTTTCTTT. Its protein product is CASSGDGHEAFF.